This entry describes one T cell receptor beta chain. The data are from a study of T cell changes during pregnancy in multiple sclerosis. Clones were sequenced by immunoSEQ multiplex PCR, and TCRdb holds only the in-frame ones, with some missing. Of tens of thousands of clones detected, more than 70% appear once; the ten largest clones hold about 0.5%. The V gene end was trimmed by 8 bases and the J gene end by 1 base; junction bases not matched to a gene: 2. Germline V lookup: CDR1 MNHNS, CDR2 SASEGT. The CDR3 has 13 residues. The V call is TRBV6-1, the J call TRBJ1-3, with 7 positions matching TRBD1. This specimen consisted of CD4+ T cells from peripheral blood mononuclear cells, obtained in the first trimester of pregnancy. The TCR comes from a female donor with multiple sclerosis, enrolled in a pregnancy study. The CDR3 bases are TGTGCCAGCGCGACAGGGTCTGGAAACACCATATATTTT. Protein product: CASATGSGNTIYF.